This entry lists 26 T cell receptor beta chains sequenced from one sample in a study of T cell changes during pregnancy in multiple sclerosis (dated by TCRdb to the late 2010s). Library preparation was by the immunoSEQ multiplex PCR assay. TCRdb took over this immuneACCESS table, retaining in-frame rearrangements with V and J assigned. Such tables are incomplete; in checked studies, under half of the missing clones stem from an unresolved V gene, and the remainder is unexplained. The sample data list fewer than 70,000 clones, and 90% to 95% of these were observed just once. About 3% of the sample is held by the ten biggest clonotypes. The sequencing used CD8+ T cells from peripheral blood mononuclear cells, collected in the third trimester of pregnancy. All receptors come from a female donor with multiple sclerosis, enrolled in a pregnancy study.

The V gene is TRBV14, the J gene TRBJ2-7; 9 bases are shared with TRBD1. There are 21 residues in the CDR3. Looked up from germline, CDR1 is SGHDN and CDR2 is FVKESK. J lost 1 base, V lost 3 bases, and 22 bases had no gene match. In DNA, the CDR3 is TGTGCCAGCAGCCATGGACAGGGGAGGACGATACGGGAGCTAAATTCCTACGAGCAGTACTTC. Amino acid sequence: CASSHGQGRTIRELNSYEQYF.

To note about this clone: At one boundary the junction diverges from the germline segment, which might be a read error. The chain recombines TRBV7-7 with TRBJ2-6; possible D gene TRBD1, 6 bases. Germline assignment: CDR1 SSHAT and CDR2 FNYEAQ (reference sequence). This CDR3 comprises 17 residues. The CDR3 DNA reads TGTGCTAGCAGCTTTGCGGACAGTAGCTCTGGGACCAACGTCCTGACTTTC. This encodes CASSFADSSSGTNVLTF.

V usage is TRBV19 and J usage is TRBJ2-7; 11 bases align to TRBD1. V lost 3 bases, J lost 6 bases, and 4 bases stayed unmatched. The CDR3 has 14 residues. Germline loops: CDR1 LNHDA, CDR2 SQIVND (reference sequence). In nucleotides, the CDR3 is TGTGCCAGTAGTATTGGACAGGGGGCGGTCGAGCAGTACTTC. It is translated as CASSIGQGAVEQYF.

The chain combines TRBV7-9 with TRBJ2-1; no clear D. V dropped 2 bases and J dropped 4 bases, with 9 bases sitting between them. Germline-derived CDR1 and CDR2 are SEHNR and FQNEAQ (reference sequence). The CDR3 is 14 amino acids. In DNA form, the CDR3 reads TGTGCCAGCAGCTTAATACCCTATTACAATGAGCAGTTCTTC. This sequence encodes CASSLIPYYNEQFF. Complete variable domain (other parts from reference TRBV7-9 and TRBJ2-1): DTGVSQNPRHKITKRGQNVTFRCDPISEHNRLYWYRQTLGQGPEFLTYFQNEAQLEKSRLLSDRFSAERPKGSFSTLEIQRTEQGDSAMYLCASSLIPYYNEQFFGPGTRLTVL.

The V call is TRBV2, the J call TRBJ2-3; the D gene is possibly TRBD2 (6 bases). The CDR3 length is 15 residues. V lost 0 bases and J lost 4, with 11 bases in between. Germline V CDR1 and CDR2: SNHLY, FYNNEI. The CDR3 is CASSEASGEADTQYF. The CDR3 coding sequence is TGTGCCAGCAGTGAAGCCTCGGGGGAGGCAGATACGCAGTATTTT.

This rearrangement joins TRBV11-2 to TRBJ2-1, with no clear D. The CDR3 totals 13 residues. CDR1 and CDR2 from the germline V gene are SGHAT and FQNNGV. V was trimmed by 4 bases and J by 8 bases, leaving 12 bases between them. CDR3 bases: TGTGCCAGCAGCTACGATGACTCGGATGAGCAGTTCTTC. This sequence encodes CASSYDDSDEQFF.

The chain combines TRBV5-1 with TRBJ2-4; perhaps TRBD2 as D (5 bases). The CDR3 length is 16 residues. V was cut by 0 bases and J by 3 bases, with 13 bases left in between. The germline V gene has CDR1 SGHRS and CDR2 YFSETQ. The CDR3 DNA sequence: TGCGCCAGCAGCTTGGACGCCAGCGGCTACAAAAACATTCAGTACTTC. Its protein is CASSLDASGYKNIQYF.

The chain has TRBV18 and TRBJ2-2; TRBD1 matches 10 bases. There are 17 residues in the CDR3. V lost 3 bases to trimming and J lost 5 bases; unmatched junction nucleotides: 9. Germline-derived CDR1 and CDR2 are KGHSH and LQKENI. CDR3 sequence (DNA): TGTGCCAGCTCACCGACAGGGGGCGCTTACGGAACCGGGGAGCTGTTTTTT. It specifies CASSPTGGAYGTGELFF.

J is TRBJ2-7 and V is TRBV5-1, with D unresolved. Trimming stripped 0 bases from V and 3 bases from J, with 7 bases between. This CDR3 spans 13 amino acids. Germline CDR1 and CDR2: SGHRS and YFSETQ. The CDR3 loop reads CASSLGGVYEQYF. CDR3 coding DNA: TGCGCCAGCAGCTTGGGTGGAGTCTACGAGCAGTACTTC.

The V call is TRBV5-4, the J call TRBJ2-1; 8 bases agree with TRBD2. V was clipped by 1 base and J by 5 bases; unmatched bases: 5. This CDR3 region has 15 residues. CDR1 and CDR2 from the germline V gene are SGHNT and YYREEE (reference sequence). The DNA of the CDR3 is TGTGCCAGCAGCTTGACGGGAGGGTATAACAATGAGCAGTTCTTC. This translates into CASSLTGGYNNEQFF.

The rearrangement uses TRBV27 and TRBJ1-2; TRBD1 might be the D (6 bases). V was trimmed by 9 bases and J by 3 bases, leaving 11 bases between them. This CDR3 is built from 12 residues. From germline, CDR1 is MNHEY and CDR2 SMNVEV (reference sequence). CDR3 nucleotide sequence: TGTGCCAGTTCAGGGGACGACTATGGCTACACCTTC. As protein: CASSGDDYGYTF.

The chain combines TRBV4-2 with TRBJ1-1; D might be TRBD1 (6 bases). CDR3 size: 16 residues. Germline V gene sequence: CDR1 LGHNA, CDR2 YNFKEQ. V was cut by 1 base and J by 3 bases, with 15 bases left in between. The CDR3 loop is CASSQGGGRVDTEAFF. The DNA of the CDR3 is TGTGCCAGCAGCCAAGGTGGGGGCAGGGTAGACACTGAAGCTTTCTTT.

This chain joins TRBV29-1 and TRBJ1-2; the match to TRBD1 covers 9 bases. V trimming: 0 bases; J trimming: 5 bases; junction bases outside the gene matches: 19. CDR1 and CDR2 from the germline V gene are SQVTM and ANQGSEA. The CDR3 has 19 amino acids. Written as DNA, the CDR3 is TGCAGCGTTGAAGATTACTCTACAGGGGGACAGGGAACCCCTTATGGCTACACCTTC. Translating gives CSVEDYSTGGQGTPYGYTF.

The chain joins TRBV4-3 to TRBJ1-4; the match to TRBD1 covers 7 bases. In germline, CDR1 is LGHNA, CDR2 YSLEER. This CDR3 is built from 17 residues. V was pared by 1 base and J by 7 bases, with 12 bases of the junction left unmatched. The CDR3 DNA is TGCGCCAGCAGCCAAGGGATGTCGGGACAGTACGGTGAAAAACTGTTTTTT. It yields the protein CASSQGMSGQYGEKLFF.

The chain carries TRBV4-1 and TRBJ1-6; no reliable D call. Trimming cost V 4 bases and J 8 bases, with 18 bases left between them. The CDR3 is made up of 16 amino acids. From germline, CDR1 is MGHRA and CDR2 YSYEKL. CDR3 DNA: TGCGCCAGCAGCCTAAGCACCTCCGGGTTCTATTCACCCCTCCACTTT. It translates to CASSLSTSGFYSPLHF.

This rearrangement joins TRBV9 to TRBJ2-1, with no clear D. CDR3 size: 13 residues. The ends were cut back, 0 bases at V and 4 bases at J, with 5 bases in the middle. The germline V gene has CDR1 SGDLS and CDR2 YYNGEE. CDR3 nucleotides: TGTGCCAGCAGCGTAGTCCTTTACAATGAGCAGTTCTTC. Protein: CASSVVLYNEQFF.

The rearrangement uses TRBV5-6 and TRBJ2-5; tentative D call: TRBD1 (6 bases). The J call may not be correct, given that the DNA end is closer to TRBJ2-7. Per the germline V gene, CDR1 is SGHDT and CDR2 is YYEEEE. This CDR3 contains 15 residues. In DNA, the CDR3 is TGTGCCAGCAGCTTGGCTGTCAGGGGATTATACGAGCAGTACTTC. Its protein product is CASSLAVRGLYEQYF.

This chain uses TRBV29-1 with TRBJ2-2; 11 nucleotides agree with TRBD2. The CDR3 consists of 16 residues. CDR1 and CDR2 from the germline V gene are SQVTM and ANQGSEA. The ends lost 4 bases at V and 0 bases at J; junction bases unmatched: 4. The CDR3: CSVVGTSGTNTGELFF. The CDR3 DNA reads TGCAGCGTTGTAGGGACTAGCGGAACGAACACCGGGGAGCTGTTTTTT.

The chain recombines TRBV27 with TRBJ2-7, with 10 bases aligning to TRBD1. J was trimmed by 5 bases and V by 5 bases; bases with no gene match: 6. Per the germline V gene, CDR1 is MNHEY and CDR2 is SMNVEV (reference sequence). The length of the CDR3 is 14 residues. The CDR3 DNA follows: TGTGCCAGCAGTACTCGACAGGGGGCTGACGAGCAGTACTTC. Translating gives CASSTRQGADEQYF.

V is TRBV27 and J is TRBJ2-2, with TRBD1 as a possible D gene (6 bases). In germline, CDR1 is MNHEY, CDR2 SMNVEV (reference sequence). The CDR3 totals 15 residues. V was pared by 4 bases and J by 0 bases, with 9 bases between. The CDR3 DNA follows: TGTGCCAGCAGTTCTAACAGGGCGAACACCGGGGAGCTGTTTTTT. This codes for CASSSNRANTGELFF.

This clone was observed once. The chain links TRBV5-1 to TRBJ1-1; tentatively, D is TRBD1 (5 bases). The CDR3 totals 14 residues. Trimming took off 4 bases at V and 4 bases at J, with 14 bases between the two ends. Germline V gene data show CDR1 as SGHRS and CDR2 as YFSETQ. CDR3 DNA: TGCGCCAGCAGCCCCCGACGGGGACTCACTGAAGCTTTCTTT. This translates into CASSPRRGLTEAFF.

The rearrangement uses TRBV11-2 and TRBJ2-7, with a weak D call TRBD2 (6 bases). Looked up from germline, CDR1 is SGHAT and CDR2 is FQNNGV. Trimming removed 5 bases from V and 4 bases from J, with 12 bases in between. The CDR3 contains 13 residues. This CDR3 is CASSVSRGYEQYF. The CDR3 DNA reads TGTGCCAGCAGCGTCTCCCGGGGGTACGAGCAGTACTTC.

This chain connects TRBV27 to TRBJ2-2, with 8 bases fitting TRBD1. Germline V gives CDR1 MNHEY, CDR2 SMNVEV (reference sequence). CDR3 length: 16 residues. Trimming removed 5 bases from V and 6 bases from J; junction bases left unmatched: 11. CDR3 in amino acids: CASSHGTGWAAGELFF. The CDR3 DNA follows: TGTGCCAGCAGTCACGGGACAGGTTGGGCAGCCGGGGAGCTGTTTTTT.

The chain links TRBV7-9 to TRBJ2-1; D not resolved. Deletions cut 1 base from V and 10 bases from J, with 11 bases between. In germline, CDR1 is SEHNR, CDR2 FQNEAQ (reference sequence). The CDR3 covers 13 residues. CDR3 nucleotide sequence: TGTGCCAGCAGCTTAGGGTCCAGTGGCGAGCAGTTCTTC. This encodes CASSLGSSGEQFF.

The genes are TRBV6-5 and TRBJ2-1; 7 positions match TRBD2. V lost 2 bases and J lost 7; bases outside the gene matches: 2. This CDR3 comprises 13 residues. Per the germline V gene, CDR1 is MNHEY and CDR2 is SVGAGI. CDR3 amino acids: CASSYSGTNEQFF. The CDR3 DNA follows: TGTGCCAGCAGTTACAGCGGGACGAATGAGCAGTTCTTC.

The V gene is TRBV6-6, the J gene TRBJ2-3; TRBD2 matches at 9 bases. After removal of 5 bases from V and 4 bases from J, the junction contained 10 bases not matched to a gene. The V gene's germline CDR1 is MNHNY and CDR2 SVGAGI (reference sequence). This CDR3 region has 16 residues. The CDR3 DNA follows: TGTGCCAGCAGTACTCAACCGGGACTAGCCTCAGATACGCAGTATTTT. It yields the protein CASSTQPGLASDTQYF.